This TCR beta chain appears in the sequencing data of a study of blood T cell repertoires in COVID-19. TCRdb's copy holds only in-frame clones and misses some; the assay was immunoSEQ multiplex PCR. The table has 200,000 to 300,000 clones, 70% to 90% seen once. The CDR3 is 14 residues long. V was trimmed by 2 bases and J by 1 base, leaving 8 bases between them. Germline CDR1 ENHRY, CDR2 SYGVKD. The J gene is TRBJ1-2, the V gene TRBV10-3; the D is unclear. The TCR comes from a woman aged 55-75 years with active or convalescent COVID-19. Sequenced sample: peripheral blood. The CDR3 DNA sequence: TGTGCCATCAGTGAGAGTGAGGGTAACTATGGCTACACCTTC. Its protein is CAISESEGNYGYTF.